What follows are 17 T cell receptor beta chains derived from one specimen sequenced in a study of T-cell reconstitution after alpha-beta-depleted transplantation in children. During its preparation, the TCRbeta library received unique molecular identifiers. From the PCR reads, TCRdb called clonotypes with MiXCR, one entry per CDR3 protein. The data show roughly 500,000 distinct CDR3 sequences, roughly a tenth seen once. The specimen comprised PBMCs, sampled before TCRalphabeta/CD19-depleted stem cell transplant. The origin of the receptors is a child aged 2-15 years with inherited bone marrow failure, due to receive a stem cell transplant.

The V call is TRBV12-3 or TRBV12-4, the J call TRBJ1-1, with 7 positions matching TRBD1. Trimming cost V 6 bases and J 1 base; bases outside gene matches: 8. The CDR3 is made up of 15 amino acids. In nucleotides, the CDR3 is TGTGCCAGCAGATACCGACAGGGCCCGAACACTGAAGCTTTCTTT. It encodes CASRYRQGPNTEAFF.

This clonotype was seen ten or more times. This rearrangement joins TRBV20-1 to TRBJ2-7; TRBD2 agrees at 7 bases. Germline V gene lookup returns CDR1 DFQATT and CDR2 SNEGSKA (reference sequence). V was pared by 3 bases and J by 4 bases, with 12 bases of the junction left unmatched. The CDR3 spans 15 residues. CDR3 protein: CSARSWEGLAYEQYF. CDR3 coding DNA: TGCAGTGCTAGGTCATGGGAGGGCCTGGCTTACGAGCAGTACTTC.

This clonotype came up many times. The chain uses TRBV4-2 and TRBJ2-3; D perhaps matches TRBD1 (5 bases). Germline assignment: CDR1 LGHNA and CDR2 YNFKEQ. This CDR3 has 16 amino acids. The ends were cut back, 0 bases at V and 4 bases at J, with 14 bases in the middle. The CDR3 spells CASSQEVGRAADTQYF. In DNA form, the CDR3 reads TGTGCCAGCAGCCAAGAGGTGGGCAGGGCGGCAGATACGCAGTATTTT.

The sample holds a few counts of this clonotype. This chain connects TRBV20-1 to TRBJ2-1, with D hard to call. V lost 6 bases, J lost 0 bases, and 15 bases lay in between. The CDR3 has 15 amino acids. Germline V CDR1 and CDR2: DFQATT, SNEGSKA (reference sequence). The CDR3 reads CSAQPVQSSYNEQFF. The CDR3 nucleotides read TGCAGTGCCCAACCTGTTCAGAGCTCCTACAATGAGCAGTTCTTC.

This clonotype was observed many times. The chain combines TRBV20-1 with TRBJ2-5, with 8 bases lining up with TRBD2. V was clipped by 3 bases and J by 10 bases; unmatched bases: 10. Per germline, CDR1 DFQATT and CDR2 SNEGSKA (reference sequence). The CDR3 totals 13 residues. The chain's CDR3 is CSASGRARGLQYF. Here the CDR3 DNA reads TGCAGTGCTAGCGGGAGGGCGAGGGGTCTCCAGTACTTC.

Details on this clonotype: A much larger clone sits a single nucleotide away, making a read error possible. The rearrangement uses TRBV6-5 and TRBJ1-6, with D hard to call. Germline CDR1 reads MNHEY; CDR2 reads SVGAGI. CDR3 length equals 13 residues. Written as DNA, the CDR3 is TGTGCCAGCAGTCACTCCGTTGGGCCACCCCTCCACTTT. Protein sequence: CASSHSVGPPLHF.

This clonotype was recorded at least ten times. The chain is built from TRBV4-3 and TRBJ2-1; no firm D call. The V end was cut by 0 bases, the J end by 10 bases, with 13 bases between. Germline assignment: CDR1 LGHNA and CDR2 YSLEER. CDR3 length: 14 residues. CDR3 DNA sequence: TGCGCCAGCAGCCAAGATTACTCCGGTGGGGAGCAGTTCTTC. It translates to CASSQDYSGGEQFF.

This clonotype was detected many times. V gene TRBV6-2 or TRBV6-3 combines with J gene TRBJ2-3; tentative D call: TRBD2 (6 bases). There are 15 residues in the CDR3. CDR1 and CDR2 from the germline V gene are MNHEY and SVGEGT. Trimming shortened V by 10 bases and J by 0 bases, and 17 bases separated the two germline ends. The CDR3 region is CATEGRTPSTDTQYF. The CDR3 bases are TGTGCCACGGAGGGGCGGACTCCTAGCACAGATACGCAGTATTTT.

This clonotype has a count of ten or more. The DNA for the CDR3 is TGTGCCAGCTCACCGCGGGGACCCCGCGGGGCACAAGAGACCCAGTACTTC. Residues: CASSPRGPRGAQETQYF. The J gene is TRBJ2-5, the V gene TRBV18, with D maybe TRBD2 (6 bases). V lost 3 bases and J 2 bases, leaving 19 bases between the germline ends. Germline lookup yields CDR1 KGHSH and CDR2 LQKENI. The CDR3 spans 17 residues.

This clonotype was seen repeatedly, ten times or more. The chain employs TRBV3-1 and TRBJ1-5; no clear D gene. The CDR3 consists of 12 residues. The V gene's germline CDR1 is LGHDT and CDR2 YNNKEL (reference sequence). V was trimmed by 0 bases and J by 5 bases, leaving 2 bases between them. CDR3 bases: TGTGCCAGCAGCCAAGAGCATCAGCCCCAGCATTTT. This sequence encodes CASSQEHQPQHF.

This clonotype was detected many times. This CDR3 is CASNPLGGHYEQYF. The CDR3, as DNA: TGTGCCAGCAACCCCCTGGGGGGACACTACGAGCAGTACTTC. The chain links TRBV7-2 to TRBJ2-7; the D gene could be TRBD1 or TRBD2 (6 bases each). Germline CDR1 is SGHTA and CDR2 is FQGNSA. The ends were cut back, 7 bases at V and 3 bases at J, with 16 bases in the middle. The CDR3 is 14 residues long. The complete variable domain, with remaining parts taken from reference TRBV7-2 and TRBJ2-7, reads GAGVSQSPSNKVTEKGKDVELRCDPISGHTALYWYRQSLGQGLEFLIYFQGNSAPDKSGLPSDRFSAERTGGSVSTLTIQRTQQEDSAVYLCASNPLGGHYEQYFGPGTRLTVT.

As for this clonotype: A much larger clone is a single base away; this may be a read error. The chain has TRBV7-8 and TRBJ1-4; D may be TRBD1 (6 bases). Germline CDR1 reads SGHVS; CDR2 reads FQNEAQ. The CDR3 has 15 residues. CDR3 in DNA: TGTGCCAGCAGCTGGGGGCCCTTTTATGAGGAAAAACCGTTTTTT. Protein: CASSWGPFYEEKPFF.

In this sample, this clonotype turned up many times. This chain connects TRBV4-3 to TRBJ2-2; perhaps D is TRBD1 or TRBD2 (6 bases each). Germline CDR1 reads LGHNA; CDR2 reads YSLEER. The CDR3 spans 15 residues. Deletions cut 0 bases from V and 8 bases from J, with 13 bases between. The CDR3 loop is CASSQEGWGAGELFF. In DNA, the CDR3 is TGCGCCAGCAGCCAAGAGGGTTGGGGGGCTGGGGAGCTGTTTTTT.

This clonotype was picked up a small number of times. V is TRBV30 and J is TRBJ2-7; 8 bases are a match to TRBD1. The V and J ends lost 1 base and 3 bases, in that order; junction bases with no gene match: 2. The CDR3 runs to 13 residues. Germline V gene data show CDR1 as GTSNPN and CDR2 as SVGIG (reference sequence). The CDR3 sequence: CAWSGGTGYEQYF. In DNA form, the CDR3 reads TGTGCCTGGAGTGGAGGGACAGGCTACGAGCAGTACTTC.

As for this clonotype: A much larger clone differs by one base, so this may be a read error. The chain carries TRBV11-2 and TRBJ2-1; D is uncertain. The CDR3 is 15 residues long. Germline loops: CDR1 SGHAT, CDR2 FQNNGV. Trimming cost V 5 bases and J 5 bases, with 16 bases left between them. The CDR3 region has the DNA TGTGCCAGCAGCCCCTGGGGTAACCTCAACAATGAGCAGTTCTTC. Translated: CASSPWGNLNNEQFF. Filled out from reference TRBV11-2 and TRBJ2-1, the complete variable domain reads EAGVAQSPRYKIIEKRQSVAFWCNPISGHATLYWYQQILGQGPKLLIQFQNNGVVDDSQLPKDRFSAERLKGVDSTLKIQPAKLEDSAVYLCASSPWGNLNNEQFFGPGTRLTVL.

In its sample, this clonotype was seen many times. The chain uses TRBV7-2 and TRBJ2-5, with D perhaps TRBD2 (6 bases). V was cut by 3 bases and J by 2 bases, with 10 bases left in between. Germline-derived CDR1 and CDR2 are SGHTA and FQGNSA. This CDR3 region has 14 residues. The CDR3 spells CASSLIAAQETQYF. CDR3 DNA: TGTGCCAGCAGCTTGATAGCGGCTCAAGAGACCCAGTACTTC.

This clonotype appeared many times. The chain links TRBV12-3 or TRBV12-4 to TRBJ2-1, with D uncertain. Trimming left V 1 base short and J 11 bases short, with 6 bases between. This CDR3 contains 11 residues. For the CDR3, the DNA is TGTGCCAGCAGTTTAGGAGGACAGCAGTTCTTC. It specifies CASSLGGQQFF.